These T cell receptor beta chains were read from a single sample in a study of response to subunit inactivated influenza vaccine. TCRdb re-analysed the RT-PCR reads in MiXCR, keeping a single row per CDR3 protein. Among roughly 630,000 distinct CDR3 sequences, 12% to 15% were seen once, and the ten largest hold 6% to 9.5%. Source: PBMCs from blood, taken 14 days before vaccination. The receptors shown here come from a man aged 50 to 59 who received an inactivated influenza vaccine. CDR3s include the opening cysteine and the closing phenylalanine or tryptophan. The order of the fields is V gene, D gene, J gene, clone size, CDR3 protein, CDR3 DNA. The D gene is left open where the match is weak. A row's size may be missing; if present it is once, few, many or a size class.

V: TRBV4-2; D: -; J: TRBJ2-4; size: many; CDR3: CASSQEAGAKNIQYF; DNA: TGTGCCAGCAGCCAAGAGGCGGGGGCCAAAAACATTCAGTACTTC
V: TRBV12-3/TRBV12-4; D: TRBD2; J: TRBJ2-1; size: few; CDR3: CASRSTMRGGLNEQFF; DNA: TGTGCCAGCAGGTCTACTATGCGGGGGGGCCTGAATGAGCAGTTCTTC
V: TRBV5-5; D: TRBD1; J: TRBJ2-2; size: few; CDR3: CASSLGGQGNIYTGELFF; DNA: TGTGCCAGCAGCTTGGGTGGACAGGGAAATATTTACACCGGGGAGCTGTTTTTT
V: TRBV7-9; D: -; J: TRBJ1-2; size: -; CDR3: CASSSRGNYGYTF; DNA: TGTGCCAGCTCAAGTAGGGGAAACTATGGCTACACCTTC
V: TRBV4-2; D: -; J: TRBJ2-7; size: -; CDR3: CASSQESDSYEQYF; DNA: TGTGCCAGCAGCCAAGAGTCCGACAGCTACGAGCAGTACTTC
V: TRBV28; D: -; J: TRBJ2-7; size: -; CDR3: CASREGGEQGDGYEQYF; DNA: TGTGCCAGCAGGGAAGGGGGGGAACAGGGTGACGGATACGAGCAGTACTTC
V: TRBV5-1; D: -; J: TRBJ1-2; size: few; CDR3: CASSPRAGSNNYGYTF; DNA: TGCGCCAGCAGCCCGAGAGCCGGGTCCAATAACTATGGCTACACCTTC
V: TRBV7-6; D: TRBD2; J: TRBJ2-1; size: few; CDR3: CASSQASGPVLSEQFF; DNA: TGTGCCAGCAGCCAAGCTAGCGGACCCGTCCTAAGTGAGCAGTTCTTC
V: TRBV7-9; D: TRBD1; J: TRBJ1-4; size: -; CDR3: CASIIYGQGKDEKLFF; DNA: TGTGCCAGCATCATATACGGACAGGGGAAAGATGAAAAACTGTTTTTT
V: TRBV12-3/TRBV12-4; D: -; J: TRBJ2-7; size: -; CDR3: CASSRHRRSYEQYF; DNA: TGTGCCAGCAGTCGTCACAGGCGATCCTACGAGCAGTACTTC
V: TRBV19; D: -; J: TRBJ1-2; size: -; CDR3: CASSAGKNYGYTF; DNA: TGTGCCAGTAGCGCCGGGAAGAACTATGGCTACACCTTC
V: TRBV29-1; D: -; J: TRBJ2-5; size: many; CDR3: CSVAITGQETQYF; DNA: TGCAGCGTTGCGATAACAGGGCAAGAGACCCAGTACTTC
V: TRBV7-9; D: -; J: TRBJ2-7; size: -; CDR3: CASSQNPGYEQYF; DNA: TGTGCCAGCAGCCAAAACCCAGGTTACGAGCAGTACTTC
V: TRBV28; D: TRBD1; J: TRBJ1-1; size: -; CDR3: CASSPGQYTEAFF; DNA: TGTGCCAGCAGCCCGGGACAGTACACTGAAGCTTTCTTT
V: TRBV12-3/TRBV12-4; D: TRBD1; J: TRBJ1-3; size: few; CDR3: CATGTGPGNTIYF; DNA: TGTGCCACCGGGACAGGGCCCGGAAACACCATATATTTT
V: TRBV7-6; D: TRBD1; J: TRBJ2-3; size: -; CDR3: CASSPGQGVPTDTQYF; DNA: TGTGCCAGCAGCCCAGGACAGGGGGTGCCCACAGATACGCAGTATTTT
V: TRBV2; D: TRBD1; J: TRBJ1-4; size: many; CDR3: CASRAGQGNEKLFF; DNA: TGTGCCAGCAGGGCGGGACAGGGTAATGAAAAACTGTTTTTT
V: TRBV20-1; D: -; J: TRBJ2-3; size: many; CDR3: CSAPTATDTQYF; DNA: TGCAGTGCCCCTACGGCCACAGATACGCAGTATTTT
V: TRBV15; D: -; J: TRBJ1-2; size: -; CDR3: CATSRSRETSYGYTF; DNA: TGTGCCACCAGCAGAAGCAGAGAGACCTCCTATGGCTACACCTTC
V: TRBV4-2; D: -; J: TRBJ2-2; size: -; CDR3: CASSQEYRPTGELFF; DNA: TGTGCCAGCAGCCAAGAATATCGCCCAACCGGGGAGCTGTTTTTT
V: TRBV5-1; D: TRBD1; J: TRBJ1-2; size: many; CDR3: CASTGTGVVSGYTF; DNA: TGCGCCAGCACCGGGACAGGGGTCGTGAGCGGCTACACCTTC
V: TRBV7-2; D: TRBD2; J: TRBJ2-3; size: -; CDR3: CASSLAASGGRDTQYF; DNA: TGTGCCAGCAGCTTAGCCGCTAGCGGGGGGAGAGATACGCAGTATTTT
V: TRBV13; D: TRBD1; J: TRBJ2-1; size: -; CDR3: CASTPPDRVYNEQFF; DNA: TGTGCCAGCACCCCGCCGGACAGGGTATACAATGAGCAGTTCTTC
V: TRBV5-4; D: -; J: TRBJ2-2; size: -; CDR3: CASSPYGQGTNTGELFF; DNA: TGTGCCAGCAGCCCCTACGGCCAGGGGACGAACACCGGGGAGCTGTTTTTT
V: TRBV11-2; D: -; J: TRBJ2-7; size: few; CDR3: CASSLGTGEQYF; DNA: TGTGCCAGCAGCTTAGGAACTGGCGAGCAGTACTTC
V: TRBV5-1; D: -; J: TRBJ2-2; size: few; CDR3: CASSLVGPTYTGELFF; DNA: TGCGCCAGCAGCTTGGTGGGGCCCACATACACCGGGGAGCTGTTTTTT
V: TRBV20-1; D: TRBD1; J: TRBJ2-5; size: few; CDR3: CSASNTGTGKETQYF; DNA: TGCAGTGCTAGCAATACCGGGACAGGGAAAGAGACCCAGTACTTC
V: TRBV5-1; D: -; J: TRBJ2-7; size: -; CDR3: CASNLDSGPYEQYF; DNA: TGCGCCAGCAACCTCGATAGCGGACCCTACGAGCAGTACTTC
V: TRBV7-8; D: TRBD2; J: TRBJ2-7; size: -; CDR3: CASSLDRLAGYYEQYF; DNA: TGTGCCAGCAGCTTAGACCGACTAGCGGGGTACTACGAGCAGTACTTC
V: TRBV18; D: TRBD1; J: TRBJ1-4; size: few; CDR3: CASSRDRTEKLFF; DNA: TGTGCCAGCTCACGGGACAGAACAGAAAAACTGTTTTTT
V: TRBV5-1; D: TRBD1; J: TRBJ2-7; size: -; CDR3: CASKSGTGGLQYF; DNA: TGCGCCAGCAAAAGCGGGACAGGGGGATTGCAGTACTTC
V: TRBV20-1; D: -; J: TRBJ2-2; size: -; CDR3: CSATESTGRYTGELFF; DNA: TGCAGTGCAACTGAAAGTACAGGTCGATACACCGGGGAGCTGTTTTTT
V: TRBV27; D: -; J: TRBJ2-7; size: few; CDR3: CASSMGRSYEQYF; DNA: TGTGCCAGCAGTATGGGTAGAAGCTACGAGCAGTACTTC
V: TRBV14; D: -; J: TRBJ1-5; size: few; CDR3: CASSLLGGAQHF; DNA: TGTGCCAGCAGCCTCCTGGGAGGGGCCCAGCATTTT
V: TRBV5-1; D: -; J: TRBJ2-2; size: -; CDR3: CASTPESTGELFF; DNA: TGCGCCAGCACCCCGGAGAGCACCGGGGAGCTGTTTTTT
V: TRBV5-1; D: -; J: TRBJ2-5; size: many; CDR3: CASSTWDAKETQYF; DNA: TGCGCCAGCAGCACCTGGGATGCCAAAGAGACCCAGTACTTC
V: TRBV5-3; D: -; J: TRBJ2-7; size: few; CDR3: CAMSLGLAYEQYF; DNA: TGTGCCATGAGCCTTGGGCTAGCCTACGAGCAGTACTTC
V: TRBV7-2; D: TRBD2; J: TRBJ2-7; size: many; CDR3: CASSPTSGGTYEQYF; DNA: TGTGCCAGCAGCCCCACTAGCGGGGGGACCTACGAGCAGTACTTC
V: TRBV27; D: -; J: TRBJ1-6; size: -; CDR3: CASSLRREGSPLHF; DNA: TGTGCCAGCAGTTTACGTCGGGAGGGCTCACCCCTCCACTTT
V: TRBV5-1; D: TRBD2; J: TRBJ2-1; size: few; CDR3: CASGLGHSYNEQFF; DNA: TGCGCCAGCGGACTAGGACACTCCTACAATGAGCAGTTCTTC
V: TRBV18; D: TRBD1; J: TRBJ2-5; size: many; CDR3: CASSPFTGGLQETQYF; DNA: TGTGCCAGCTCACCATTCACAGGGGGCCTTCAAGAGACCCAGTACTTC
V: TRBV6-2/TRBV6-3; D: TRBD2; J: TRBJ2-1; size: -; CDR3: CASRPRGGLYNEQFF; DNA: TGTGCCAGCAGACCCCGGGGGGGCCTTTACAATGAGCAGTTCTTC
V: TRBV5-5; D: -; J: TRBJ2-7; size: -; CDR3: CASSLRRETWYEQYF; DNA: TGTGCCAGCAGCTTAAGGAGGGAAACTTGGTACGAGCAGTACTTC
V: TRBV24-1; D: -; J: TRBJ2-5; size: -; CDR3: CATSDPRAGSGETQYF; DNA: TGTGCCACCAGTGATCCGCGGGCAGGGTCGGGAGAGACCCAGTACTTC
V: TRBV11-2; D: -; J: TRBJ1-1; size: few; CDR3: CASSFEVRGTEAFF; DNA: TGTGCCAGCAGCTTTGAGGTACGGGGAACTGAAGCTTTCTTT
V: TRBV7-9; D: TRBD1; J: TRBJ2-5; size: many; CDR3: CASSTRQGWETQYF; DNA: TGTGCCAGCAGCACACGACAGGGGTGGGAGACCCAGTACTTC
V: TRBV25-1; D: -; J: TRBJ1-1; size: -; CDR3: CASSETNTYTEAFF; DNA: TGTGCCAGCAGTGAAACGAACACTTACACTGAAGCTTTCTTT
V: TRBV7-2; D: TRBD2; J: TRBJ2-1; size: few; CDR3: CASSLNLLAGYNEQFF; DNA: TGTGCCAGCAGCTTAAACCTCCTAGCGGGGTACAATGAGCAGTTCTTC
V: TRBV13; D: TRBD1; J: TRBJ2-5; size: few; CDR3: CASSLGDRAPRTQYF; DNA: TGTGCCAGCAGCTTAGGCGACAGGGCGCCACGGACCCAGTACTTC
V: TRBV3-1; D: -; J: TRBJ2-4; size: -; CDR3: CASSQEGIPQYF; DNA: TGTGCCAGCAGCCAAGAAGGGATTCCGCAGTACTTC